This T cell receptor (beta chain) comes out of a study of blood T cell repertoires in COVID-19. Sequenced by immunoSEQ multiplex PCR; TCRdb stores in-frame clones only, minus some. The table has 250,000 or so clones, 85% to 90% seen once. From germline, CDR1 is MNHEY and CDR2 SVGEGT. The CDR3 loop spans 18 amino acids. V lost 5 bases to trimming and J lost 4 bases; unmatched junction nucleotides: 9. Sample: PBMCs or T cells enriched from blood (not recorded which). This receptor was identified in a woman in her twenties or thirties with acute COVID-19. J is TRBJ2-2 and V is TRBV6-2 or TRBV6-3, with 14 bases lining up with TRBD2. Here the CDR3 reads CASSPRTSGGRGTGELFF. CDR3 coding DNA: TGTGCCAGCAGTCCCCGGACTAGCGGGGGGCGGGGCACCGGGGAGCTGTTTTTT.